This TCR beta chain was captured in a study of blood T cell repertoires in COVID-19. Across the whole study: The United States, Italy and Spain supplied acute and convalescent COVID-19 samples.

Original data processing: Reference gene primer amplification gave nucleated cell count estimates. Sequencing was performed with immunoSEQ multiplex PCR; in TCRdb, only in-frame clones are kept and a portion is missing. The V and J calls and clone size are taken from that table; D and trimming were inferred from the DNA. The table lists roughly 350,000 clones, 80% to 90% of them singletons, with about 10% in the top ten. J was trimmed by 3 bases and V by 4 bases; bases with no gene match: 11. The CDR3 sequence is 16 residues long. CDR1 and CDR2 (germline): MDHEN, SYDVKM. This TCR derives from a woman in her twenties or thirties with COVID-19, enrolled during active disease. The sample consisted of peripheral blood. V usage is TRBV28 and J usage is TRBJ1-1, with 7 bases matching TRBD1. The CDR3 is CASSSPWARGDTEAFF. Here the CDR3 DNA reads TGTGCCAGCAGTTCCCCCTGGGCCAGGGGGGACACTGAAGCTTTCTTT.